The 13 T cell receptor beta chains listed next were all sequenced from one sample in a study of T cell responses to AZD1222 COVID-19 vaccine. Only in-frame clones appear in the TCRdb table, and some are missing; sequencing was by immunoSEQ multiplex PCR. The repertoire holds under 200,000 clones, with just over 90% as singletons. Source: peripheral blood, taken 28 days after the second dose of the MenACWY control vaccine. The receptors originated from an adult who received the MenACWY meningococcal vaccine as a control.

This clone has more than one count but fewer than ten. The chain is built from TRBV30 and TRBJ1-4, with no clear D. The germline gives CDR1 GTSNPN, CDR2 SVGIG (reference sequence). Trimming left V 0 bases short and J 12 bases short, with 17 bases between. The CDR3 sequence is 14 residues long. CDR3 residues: CAWSVQFGGDELFF. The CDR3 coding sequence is TGTGCCTGGAGTGTACAATTCGGTGGGGATGAACTGTTTTTT. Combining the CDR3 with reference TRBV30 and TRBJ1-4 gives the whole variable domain SQTIHQWPATLVQPVGSPLSLECTVEGTSNPNLYWYRQAAGRGLQLLFYSVGIGQISSEVPQNLSASRPQDRQFILSSKKLLLSDSGFYLCAWSVQFGGDELFFGSGTQLSVL.

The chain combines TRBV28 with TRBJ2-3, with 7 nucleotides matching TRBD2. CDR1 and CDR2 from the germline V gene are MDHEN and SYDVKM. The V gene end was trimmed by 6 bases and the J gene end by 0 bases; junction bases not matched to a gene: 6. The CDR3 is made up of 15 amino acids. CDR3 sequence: CASSPGGLSTDTQYF. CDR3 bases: TGTGCCAGCAGCCCGGGGGGATTGAGCACAGATACGCAGTATTTT.

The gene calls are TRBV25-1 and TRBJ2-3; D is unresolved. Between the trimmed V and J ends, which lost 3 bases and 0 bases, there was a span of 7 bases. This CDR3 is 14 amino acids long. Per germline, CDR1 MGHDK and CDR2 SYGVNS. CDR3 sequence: CASSEQYSTDTQYF. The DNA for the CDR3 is TGTGCCAGCAGTGAGCAGTATAGCACAGATACGCAGTATTTT.

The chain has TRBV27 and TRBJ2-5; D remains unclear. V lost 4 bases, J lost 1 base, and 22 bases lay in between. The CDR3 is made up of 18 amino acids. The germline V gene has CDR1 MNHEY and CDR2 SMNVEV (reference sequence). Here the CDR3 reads CASSSDRKARKPQETQYF. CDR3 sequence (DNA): TGTGCCAGCAGTTCCGACCGAAAGGCCCGTAAACCCCAAGAGACCCAGTACTTC.

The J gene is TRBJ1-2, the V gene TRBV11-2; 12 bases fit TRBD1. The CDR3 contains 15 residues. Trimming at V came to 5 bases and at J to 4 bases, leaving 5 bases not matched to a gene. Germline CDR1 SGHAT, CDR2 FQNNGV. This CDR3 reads CASSPGTGGPYGYTF. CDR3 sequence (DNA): TGTGCCAGCAGCCCTGGGACAGGGGGCCCCTATGGCTACACCTTC.

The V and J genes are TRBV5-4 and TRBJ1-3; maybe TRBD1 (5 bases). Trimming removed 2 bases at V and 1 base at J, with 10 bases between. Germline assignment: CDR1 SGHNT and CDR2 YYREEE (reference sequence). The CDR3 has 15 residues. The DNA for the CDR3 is TGTGCCAGCAGCTTAGGGGTAGGGTCTGGAAACACCATATATTTT. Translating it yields CASSLGVGSGNTIYF. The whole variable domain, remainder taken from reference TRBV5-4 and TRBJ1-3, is ETGVTQSPTHLIKTRGQQVTLRCSSQSGHNTVSWYQQALGQGPQFIFQYYREEENGRGNFPPRFSGLQFPNYSSELNVNALELDDSALYLCASSLGVGSGNTIYFGEGSWLTVV.

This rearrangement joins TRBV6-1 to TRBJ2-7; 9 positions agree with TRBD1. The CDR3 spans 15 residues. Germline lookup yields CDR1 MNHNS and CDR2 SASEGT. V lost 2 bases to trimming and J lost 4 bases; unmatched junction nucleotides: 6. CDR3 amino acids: CASSERGTGLYEQYF. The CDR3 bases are TGTGCCAGCAGTGAACGGGGGACAGGGCTATACGAGCAGTACTTC.

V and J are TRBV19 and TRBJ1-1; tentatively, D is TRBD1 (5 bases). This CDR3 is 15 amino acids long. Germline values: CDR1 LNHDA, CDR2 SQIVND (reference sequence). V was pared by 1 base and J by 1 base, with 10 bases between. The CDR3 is CASSIAGVGNTEAFF. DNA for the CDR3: TGTGCCAGTAGTATAGCGGGGGTCGGGAACACTGAAGCTTTCTTT.

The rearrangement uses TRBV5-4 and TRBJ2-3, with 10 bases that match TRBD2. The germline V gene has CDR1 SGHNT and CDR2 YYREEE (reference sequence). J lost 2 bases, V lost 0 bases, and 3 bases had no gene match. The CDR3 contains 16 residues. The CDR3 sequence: CASSLGAGGDTDTQYF. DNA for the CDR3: TGTGCCAGCAGCTTGGGAGCGGGAGGGGACACAGATACGCAGTATTTT.

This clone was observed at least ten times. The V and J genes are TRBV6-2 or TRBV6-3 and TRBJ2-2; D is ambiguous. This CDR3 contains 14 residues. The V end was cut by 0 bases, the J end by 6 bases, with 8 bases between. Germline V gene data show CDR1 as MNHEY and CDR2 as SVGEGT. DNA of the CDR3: TGTGCCAGCAGTTACTCGAGCAGCTCCGGGGAGCTGTTTTTT. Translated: CASSYSSSSGELFF.

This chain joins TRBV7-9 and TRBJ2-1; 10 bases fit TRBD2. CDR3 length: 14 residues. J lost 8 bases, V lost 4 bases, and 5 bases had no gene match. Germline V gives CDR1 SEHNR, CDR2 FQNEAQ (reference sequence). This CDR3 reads CASSSAGGPDEQFF. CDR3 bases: TGTGCCAGCAGCTCAGCGGGAGGGCCCGATGAGCAGTTCTTC.

The CDR3 DNA follows: TGTGCCAGCAGTCCCCTTAAGGCAGGGGATCAGCCCCAGCATTTT. Amino acid sequence: CASSPLKAGDQPQHF. V usage is TRBV28 and J usage is TRBJ1-5; a possible D gene is TRBD1 (6 bases). V was cut by 5 bases and J by 5 bases, with 16 bases left in between. Germline CDR1 and CDR2: MDHEN and SYDVKM. The CDR3 runs to 15 residues.

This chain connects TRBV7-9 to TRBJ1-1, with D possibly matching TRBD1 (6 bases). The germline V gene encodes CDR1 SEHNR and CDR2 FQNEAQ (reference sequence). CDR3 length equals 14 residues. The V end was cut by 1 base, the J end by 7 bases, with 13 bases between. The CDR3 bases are TGTGCCAGCAGCTTAGTACTTGGACAGATTGAAGCTTTCTTT. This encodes CASSLVLGQIEAFF.